The clone carrying this TCR beta chain was counted ten times or more. Its target is unknown. These data are taken from a study of regulatory T cells in long-lasting Graves disease. Study-wide context: Graves' cases, newly diagnosed, had used antithyroid drugs under 3 months.

The time point: newly diagnosed GD, antithyroid drugs for less than 3 months. The TCR library was made from RNA that had been extracted from PBMCs in TRIzol. Through Arm-PCR of CDR3 regions and iRepertoire HTBI primers, TCR beta libraries were built. Each CDR3 protein is one row after TCRdb ran MiXCR on the multiplex PCR reads. Among hundreds of thousands of distinct CDR3 sequences listed, 15% to 17% were seen once. Study results and limitations: Persistent disease favored TRBV28, TRBJ1-2 and TRBJ2-5. Whereas about a thousand public clonotypes were shared by new patients, persistent patients shared more, at a few thousand.

The CDR3 has 15 residues. Trimming pared 0 bases from V and 2 bases from J, leaving 10 bases between. Germline values: CDR1 LNHNV, CDR2 YYDKDF (reference sequence). The chain joins TRBV15 to TRBJ2-5; D possibly corresponds to TRBD1 (6 bases). The TCR was taken from a female donor with Graves disease. The input for sequencing was peripheral blood mononuclear cells (PBMCs), taken at new diagnosis, from a patient treated with antithyroid drugs. CDR3 DNA sequence: TGTGCCACCAGCAGAGAAACGCAGGGGCAAGAGACCCAGTACTTC. As protein: CATSRETQGQETQYF.